This T cell receptor (beta chain) was documented in a study of T cell repertoires in cytomegalovirus infection. Germline V gives CDR1 WSHSY, CDR2 SAAADI. With 6 bases removed from V and 0 bases from J, the gap between germline ends came to 12 bases. The CDR3 length is 15 residues. Using its own MiXCR run on the reads, TCRdb lists one record per CDR3 protein. The sample records around 280,000 distinct CDR3 sequences, about 13% being singletons. This clonotype was observed many times. The chain employs TRBV10-2 and TRBJ1-5, with D possibly being TRBD1 (5 bases). The sequence derives from a human donor in good health (CMV status not recorded). Some clones in this sample may be carry-over from other donors' samples. The sample consisted of PBMCs. Here the CDR3 reads CASRKMGDSNQPQHF. As DNA, the CDR3 is TGCGCCAGCAGAAAGATGGGGGATAGCAATCAGCCCCAGCATTTT.